The 23 T cell receptor beta chains reported below all come from one sample, sequenced in a study of cytomegalovirus exposure and HLA in healthy donors. PCR involved 60 Vbeta and 13 Jbeta primers. Assay used: immunoSEQ multiplex PCR; TCRdb lists only in-frame clones, some missing. The sample has 95,000 to 130,000 clones, around two thirds seen once. The source material was PBMCs. Every receptor here comes from a woman between 35 and 50 years old in good health and CMV-seropositive.

This clone was detected only a few times. The chain couples TRBV27 to TRBJ1-4; 7 bases agree with TRBD1. The CDR3 runs to 16 residues. V lost 5 bases to trimming and J lost 0 bases; unmatched junction nucleotides: 6. From germline, CDR1 is MNHEY and CDR2 SMNVEV (reference sequence). The chain's CDR3 is CASSERQGATNEKLFF. The CDR3 region has the DNA TGTGCCAGCAGTGAGCGACAGGGCGCAACTAATGAAAAACTGTTTTTT.

The DNA for the CDR3 is TGTGCCATCTCAGGTAGGAGCAATCAGCCCCAGCATTTT. Amino acids: CAISGRSNQPQHF. The chain carries TRBV10-3 and TRBJ1-5; D remains ambiguous. V lost 8 bases to trimming and J lost 1 base, with 9 bases between them. The germline V gene has CDR1 ENHRY and CDR2 SYGVKD. This CDR3 has 13 amino acids.

This chain joins TRBV27 and TRBJ1-1; TRBD1 might be the D (5 bases). The CDR3 spans 15 residues. Germline-derived CDR1 and CDR2 are MNHEY and SMNVEV (reference sequence). The V end lost 2 bases, the J end lost 1 base, and 11 bases lay between the germline ends. CDR3 in amino acids: CASSLIPTGNTEAFF. The CDR3 nucleotides read TGTGCCAGCAGTTTAATCCCCACAGGGAACACTGAAGCTTTCTTT.

The V gene is TRBV5-4, the J gene TRBJ2-3, with D possibly matching TRBD1 (5 bases). The CDR3 is 14 residues long. V gave up 4 bases and J gave up 5 bases, with 14 bases separating them. Germline V gives CDR1 SGHNT, CDR2 YYREEE (reference sequence). The CDR3 nucleotides are TGTGCCAGCAGCCAAAGGAAGCAGGGAGATACGCAGTATTTT. It encodes CASSQRKQGDTQYF.

V gene TRBV5-6 combines with J gene TRBJ2-7; perhaps TRBD1 as D (5 bases). Germline assignment: CDR1 SGHDT and CDR2 YYEEEE. V gave up 1 base and J gave up 3 bases, with 14 bases separating them. The CDR3 extends over 15 amino acids. The CDR3 sequence is CASSLQGFLDYEQYF. DNA for the CDR3: TGTGCCAGCAGCTTGCAGGGTTTTTTGGACTACGAGCAGTACTTC.

The chain links TRBV28 to TRBJ2-2; maybe TRBD2 (5 bases). The CDR3 covers 17 residues. The germline gives CDR1 MDHEN, CDR2 SYDVKM. V dropped 7 bases and J dropped 3 bases, with 21 bases sitting between them. The CDR3 reads CASTPTEGRGDTGELFF. In DNA, the CDR3 is TGTGCCAGCACCCCTACCGAGGGTAGAGGAGACACCGGGGAGCTGTTTTTT.

The genes are TRBV9 and TRBJ2-5; a possible D gene is TRBD1 (6 bases). TRBJ2-7 explains the end of the DNA better; the J call may be wrong. The CDR3 has 15 residues. Germline loops: CDR1 SGDLS, CDR2 YYNGEE. The CDR3 DNA follows: TGTGCCAGCAGCGTAGGCACAGGGCCATGGGTCGAGCAGTACTTC. Translated: CASSVGTGPWVEQYF.

This clone occurred a few times. The V gene is TRBV9, the J gene TRBJ2-3; 11 nucleotides align to TRBD1. Germline assignment: CDR1 SGDLS and CDR2 YYNGEE. The CDR3 has 18 residues. After removal of 4 bases from V and 4 bases from J, the junction contained 14 bases not matched to a gene. The CDR3 DNA sequence: TGTGCCAGCAGCTTACCTCCATCCGGACAGGGGGCGGCAGATACGCAGTATTTT. Translated, it gives CASSLPPSGQGAADTQYF.

Note on this clone: A read error may account for a junction end that differs from germline. V is TRBV7-7 and J is TRBJ2-7, with 9 bases aligning to TRBD1. The CDR3 contains 15 residues. CDR1 and CDR2 from the germline V gene are SSHAT and FNYEAQ (reference sequence). The CDR3 loop is CASSPGTGSSYEQYF. CDR3 DNA sequence: TGTGCTAGCAGCCCCGGGACAGGGAGCTCCTACGAGCAGTACTTC.

This clone was detected only a few times. The genes are TRBV2 and TRBJ2-7, with TRBD2 matching over 8 bases. Per germline, CDR1 SNHLY and CDR2 FYNNEI. The CDR3 has 14 amino acids. The trim removed 6 bases at V and 0 bases at J, leaving 4 bases unmatched. Here the CDR3 DNA reads TGTGCCAGCAGCGAGACTAGCGCCTCCTACGAGCAGTACTTC. Protein product: CASSETSASYEQYF.

The chain carries TRBV7-6 and TRBJ2-2; 15 bases are shared with TRBD2. CDR3 length equals 16 residues. The V gene's germline CDR1 is SGHVS and CDR2 FNYEAQ. V was clipped by 3 bases and J by 13 bases; unmatched bases: 9. The CDR3 nucleotides are TGTGCCAGCAGCTTTAGCGTGGGACTAGCGGGAGGAGTGCTGTTTTTT. Translation gives CASSFSVGLAGGVLFF.

This clone has just a few counts. The CDR3 region has the DNA TGTGCCAGCAGCACGGACACCAACTATGGCTACACCTTC. Amino acid sequence: CASSTDTNYGYTF. The gene calls are TRBV4-2 and TRBJ1-2, with D perhaps TRBD1 (5 bases). The CDR3 is 13 residues long. CDR1 is LGHNA, CDR2 YNFKEQ, per germline. Trimming removed 5 bases from V and 2 bases from J, with 9 bases in between.

The chain recombines TRBV6-5 with TRBJ2-5, with 9 positions matching TRBD2. The germline CDR1 and CDR2 sequences are MNHEY and SVGAGI. The CDR3 totals 16 residues. V lost 4 bases, J lost 4 bases, and 10 bases stayed unmatched. CDR3 sequence reads: CASSSERGGGGETQYF. DNA for the CDR3: TGTGCCAGCAGTTCTGAGCGGGGCGGGGGGGGAGAGACCCAGTACTTC.

This clone showed up just a few times. Distinct nucleotide sequences in the sample also encode this CDR3. CDR3 sequence reads: CASSETSIRPRSNEQYF. The CDR3 DNA is TGTGCCAGCAGTGAGACCAGCATCAGACCTAGATCGAACGAGCAGTACTTC. The gene calls are TRBV6-1 and TRBJ2-7; D remains ambiguous. The CDR3 runs 17 residues. Germline CDR1 reads MNHNS; CDR2 reads SASEGT. Trimming left V 3 bases short and J 5 bases short, with 23 bases between.

The chain uses TRBV27 and TRBJ1-5; D is unresolved. V shed 6 bases and J shed 7 bases, with 13 bases lying between them. Germline-derived CDR1 and CDR2 are MNHEY and SMNVEV (reference sequence). The CDR3 has 13 amino acids. The CDR3 loop is CASRRNIGQPQHF. The CDR3 coding sequence is TGTGCCAGCAGGCGGAATATAGGCCAGCCCCAGCATTTT.

The chain recombines TRBV4-3 with TRBJ1-1; D is uncertain. V gave up 0 bases and J gave up 1 base, with 6 bases separating them. Germline values: CDR1 LGHNA, CDR2 YSLEER. This CDR3 is built from 14 residues. CDR3 coding DNA: TGCGCCAGCAGCCAAGAAGCCGCGAACACTGAAGCTTTCTTT. This sequence encodes CASSQEAANTEAFF.

The CDR3 here is CASSPSLEDTEAFF. The DNA of the CDR3 is TGTGCCAGCAGCCCCAGTTTAGAGGACACTGAAGCTTTCTTT. The chain has TRBV7-2 and TRBJ1-1, with D unclear. V was pared by 5 bases and J by 3 bases, with 13 bases between. Germline CDR1 SGHTA, CDR2 FQGNSA. There are 14 residues in the CDR3.

This chain joins TRBV7-4 and TRBJ1-5, with D maybe TRBD1 (6 bases). With 5 bases removed from V and 0 bases from J, the gap between germline ends came to 17 bases. CDR1 is SGHVT, CDR2 SQSDAQ, per germline. The CDR3 has 17 residues. The CDR3 spells CASSPREGTNSNQPQHF. Here the CDR3 DNA reads TGTGCCAGCAGCCCCAGGGAGGGGACAAATAGCAATCAGCCCCAGCATTTT.

This clone was detected once. J is TRBJ2-7 and V is TRBV20-1; D unresolved. The CDR3 has 11 amino acids. Germline V gene data show CDR1 as DFQATT and CDR2 as SNEGSKA (reference sequence). Deletions cut 5 bases from V and 0 bases from J, with 5 bases between. The CDR3 DNA reads TGCAGTGCTGACACCTCCTACGAGCAGTACTTC. This codes for CSADTSYEQYF.

This clone turned up a few times. The rearrangement joins TRBV4-1 to TRBJ2-3, with 9 positions matching TRBD2. This CDR3 comprises 17 residues. Germline CDR1 and CDR2: MGHRA and YSYEKL. Trimming at V came to 3 bases and at J to 4 bases, leaving 11 bases not matched to a gene. The CDR3 coding sequence is TGCGCCAGCAGCCACCTTAAGGGACTAGCCTCCGCAGATACGCAGTATTTT. Encoded protein: CASSHLKGLASADTQYF.

The CDR3 is CASSQEVTNSYEQYF. The CDR3 nucleotides are TGCGCCAGCAGCCAAGAAGTCACAAACTCCTACGAGCAGTACTTC. This chain joins TRBV4-3 and TRBJ2-7; D gene ambiguous. The CDR3 loop spans 15 amino acids. The V end lost 0 bases, the J end lost 0 bases, and 9 bases lay between the germline ends. Per germline, CDR1 LGHNA and CDR2 YSLEER.

The chain recombines TRBV28 with TRBJ2-6; 7 bases are a match to TRBD2. Germline V gene lookup returns CDR1 MDHEN and CDR2 SYDVKM. CDR3 size: 16 residues. J gave up 3 bases and V 3 bases, and 5 bases lay outside the gene matches. CDR3 coding DNA: TGTGCCAGCAGTTTCCCGGGGGGAGGTGGGGCCAACGTCCTGACTTTC. Its translation is CASSFPGGGGANVLTF.

This chain connects TRBV6-1 to TRBJ2-7; D remains ambiguous. The CDR3 has 14 residues. Germline V gene lookup returns CDR1 MNHNS and CDR2 SASEGT. Trimming removed 8 bases at V and 5 bases at J, with 19 bases between. The CDR3 region has the DNA TGTGCCAGCGAGAAATCGAACCGATTGGACGAGCAGTACTTC. Protein sequence: CASEKSNRLDEQYF.